The present entry profiles one TCR beta chain with its context. Its matching antigen is unknown. Repertoires were generated with immunoSEQ multiplex PCR, while TCRdb's copy carries only in-frame clones and drops some. The table records about 110,000 clones, 80% to 95% of them present only once. The entry originates in a study of T cell repertoires and HLA-DP antigens. V shed 4 bases and J shed 2 bases, with 23 bases lying between them. The CDR3 extends over 18 amino acids. Germline V CDR1 and CDR2: SGHDN, FVKESK. V and J are TRBV14 and TRBJ1-2; unclear D gene. The specimen sequenced was CD4+ T cells from PBMCs. The source is a woman in her late teens or twenties in good health and CMV-seronegative. CDR3 coding DNA: TGTGCCAGCAGCCCAGGAGGCAGCTCTCCCTTCGTGAACTATGGCTACACCTTC. Protein product: CASSPGGSSPFVNYGYTF.